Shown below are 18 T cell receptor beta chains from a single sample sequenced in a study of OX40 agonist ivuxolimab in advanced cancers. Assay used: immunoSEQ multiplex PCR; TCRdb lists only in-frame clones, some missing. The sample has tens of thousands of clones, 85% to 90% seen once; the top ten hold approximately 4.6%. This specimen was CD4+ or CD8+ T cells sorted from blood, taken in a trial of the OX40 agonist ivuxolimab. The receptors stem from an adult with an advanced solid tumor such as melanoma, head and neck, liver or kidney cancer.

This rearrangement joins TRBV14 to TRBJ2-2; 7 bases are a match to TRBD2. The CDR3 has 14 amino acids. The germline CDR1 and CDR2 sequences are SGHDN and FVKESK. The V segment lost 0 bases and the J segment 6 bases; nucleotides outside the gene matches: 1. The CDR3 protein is CASSQERGAGELFF. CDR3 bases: TGTGCCAGCAGCCAAGAACGGGGGGCCGGGGAGCTGTTTTTT.

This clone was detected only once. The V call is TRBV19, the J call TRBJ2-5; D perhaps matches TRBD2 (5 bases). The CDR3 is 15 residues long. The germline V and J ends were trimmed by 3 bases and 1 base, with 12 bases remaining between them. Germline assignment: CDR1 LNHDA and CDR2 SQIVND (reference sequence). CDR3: CASSMSGIRQETQYF. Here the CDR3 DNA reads TGTGCCAGTAGTATGTCGGGGATACGCCAAGAGACCCAGTACTTC.

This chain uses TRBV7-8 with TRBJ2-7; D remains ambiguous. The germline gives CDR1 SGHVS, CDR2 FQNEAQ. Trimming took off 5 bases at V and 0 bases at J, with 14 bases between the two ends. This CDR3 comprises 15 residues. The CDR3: CASSPSDQSSYEQYF. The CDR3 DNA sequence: TGTGCCAGCAGCCCTTCCGACCAAAGCTCCTACGAGCAGTACTTC.

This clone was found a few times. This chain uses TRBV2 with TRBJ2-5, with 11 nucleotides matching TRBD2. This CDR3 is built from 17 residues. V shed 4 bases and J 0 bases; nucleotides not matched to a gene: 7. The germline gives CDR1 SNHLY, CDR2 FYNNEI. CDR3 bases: TGTGCCAGCAGTGTTATTAGGGGACTAGCGGACCAAGAGACCCAGTACTTC. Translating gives CASSVIRGLADQETQYF.

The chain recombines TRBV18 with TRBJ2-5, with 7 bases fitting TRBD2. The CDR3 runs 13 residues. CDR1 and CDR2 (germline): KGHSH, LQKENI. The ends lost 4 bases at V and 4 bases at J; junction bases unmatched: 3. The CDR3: CASSLWGGETQYF. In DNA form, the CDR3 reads TGTGCCAGCTCACTGTGGGGGGGAGAGACCCAGTACTTC.

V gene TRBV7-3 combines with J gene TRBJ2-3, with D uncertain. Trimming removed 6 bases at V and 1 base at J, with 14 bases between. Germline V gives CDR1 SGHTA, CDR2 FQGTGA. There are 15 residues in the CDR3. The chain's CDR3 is CASRSSGLGTDTQYF. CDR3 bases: TGTGCCAGCAGAAGTTCCGGATTAGGCACAGATACGCAGTATTTT. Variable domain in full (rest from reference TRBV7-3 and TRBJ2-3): GAGVSQTPSNKVTEKGKYVELRCDPISGHTALYWYRQSLGQGPEFLIYFQGTGAADDSGLPNDRFFAVRPEGSVSTLKIQRTERGDSAVYLCASRSSGLGTDTQYFGPGTRLTVL.

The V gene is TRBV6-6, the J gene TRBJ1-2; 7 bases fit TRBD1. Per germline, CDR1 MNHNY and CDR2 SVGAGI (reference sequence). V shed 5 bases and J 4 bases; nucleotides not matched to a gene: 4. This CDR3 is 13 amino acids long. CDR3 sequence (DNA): TGTGCCAGCAGTGGGACAGATCCCTATGGCTACACCTTC. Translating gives CASSGTDPYGYTF.

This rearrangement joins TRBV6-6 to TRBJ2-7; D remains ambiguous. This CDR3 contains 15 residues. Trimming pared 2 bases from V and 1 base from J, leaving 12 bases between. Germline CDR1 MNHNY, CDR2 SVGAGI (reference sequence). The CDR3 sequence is CASSYVTASSYEQYF. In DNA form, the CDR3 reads TGTGCCAGCAGTTACGTAACGGCCAGTTCCTACGAGCAGTACTTC.

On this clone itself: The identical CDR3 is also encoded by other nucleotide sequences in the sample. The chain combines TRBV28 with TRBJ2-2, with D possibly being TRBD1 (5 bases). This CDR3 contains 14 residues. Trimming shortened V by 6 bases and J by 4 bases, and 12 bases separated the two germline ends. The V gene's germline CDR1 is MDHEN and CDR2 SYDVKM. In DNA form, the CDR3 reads TGTGCCAGCAGGCGGCAGGGCGGCACCGGGGAGCTGTTTTTT. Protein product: CASRRQGGTGELFF.

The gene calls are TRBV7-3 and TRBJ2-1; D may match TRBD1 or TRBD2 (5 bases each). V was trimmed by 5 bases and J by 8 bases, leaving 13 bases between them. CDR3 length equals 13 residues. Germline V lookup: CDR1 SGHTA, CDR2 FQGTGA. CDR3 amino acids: CASSPDWGDEQFF. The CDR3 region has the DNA TGTGCCAGCAGCCCGGACTGGGGCGATGAGCAGTTCTTC.

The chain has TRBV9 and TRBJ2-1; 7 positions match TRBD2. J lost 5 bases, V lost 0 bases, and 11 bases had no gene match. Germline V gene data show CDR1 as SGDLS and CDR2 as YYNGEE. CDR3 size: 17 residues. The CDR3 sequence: CASSVVSSGSVNNEQFF. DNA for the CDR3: TGTGCCAGCAGCGTAGTTTCTAGCGGCTCAGTAAACAATGAGCAGTTCTTC. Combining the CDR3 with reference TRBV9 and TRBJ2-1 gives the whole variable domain DSGVTQTPKHLITATGQRVTLRCSPRSGDLSVYWYQQSLDQGLQFLIQYYNGEERAKGNILERFSAQQFPDLHSELNLSSLELGDSALYFCASSVVSSGSVNNEQFFGPGTRLTVL.

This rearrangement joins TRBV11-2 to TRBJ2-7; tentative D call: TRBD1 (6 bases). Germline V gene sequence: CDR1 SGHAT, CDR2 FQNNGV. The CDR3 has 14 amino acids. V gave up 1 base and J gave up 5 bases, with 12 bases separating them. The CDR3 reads CASSLAVRGDEQYF. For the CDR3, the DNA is TGTGCCAGCAGCTTAGCAGTCAGGGGAGACGAGCAGTACTTC.

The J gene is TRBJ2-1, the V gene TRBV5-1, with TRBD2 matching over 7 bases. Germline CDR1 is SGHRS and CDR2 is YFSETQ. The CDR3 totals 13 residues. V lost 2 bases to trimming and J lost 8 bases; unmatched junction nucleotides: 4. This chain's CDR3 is CASSFGGRDEQFF. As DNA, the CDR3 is TGCGCCAGCAGCTTTGGAGGGAGGGATGAGCAGTTCTTC.

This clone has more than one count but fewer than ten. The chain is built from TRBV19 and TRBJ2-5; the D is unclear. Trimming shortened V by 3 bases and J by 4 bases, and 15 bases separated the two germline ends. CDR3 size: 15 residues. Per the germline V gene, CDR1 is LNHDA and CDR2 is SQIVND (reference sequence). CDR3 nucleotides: TGTGCCAGTAGTATCCCCGGTCAAAAGGCAGAGACCCAGTACTTC. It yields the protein CASSIPGQKAETQYF.

As DNA, the CDR3 is TGTGCCAGCAGGGGCCGAACCTACGAGCAGTACTTC. Protein product: CASRGRTYEQYF. The chain recombines TRBV2 with TRBJ2-7; D is unclear. The germline V and J ends were trimmed by 6 bases and 2 bases, with 8 bases remaining between them. The CDR3 runs 12 residues. The V gene's germline CDR1 is SNHLY and CDR2 FYNNEI.

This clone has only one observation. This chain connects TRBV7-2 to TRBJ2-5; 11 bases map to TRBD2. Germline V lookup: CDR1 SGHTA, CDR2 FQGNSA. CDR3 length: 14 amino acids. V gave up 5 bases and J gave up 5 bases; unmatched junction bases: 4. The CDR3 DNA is TGTGCCAGCAGCAAGACTAGCGGGGCGGAGACCCAGTACTTC. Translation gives CASSKTSGAETQYF.

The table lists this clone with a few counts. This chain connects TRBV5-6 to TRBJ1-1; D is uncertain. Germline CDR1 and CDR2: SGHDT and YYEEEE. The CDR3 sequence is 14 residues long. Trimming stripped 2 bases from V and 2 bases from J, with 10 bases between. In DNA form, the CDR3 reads TGTGCCAGCAGCTTAACGGGCGGAAACACTGAAGCTTTCTTT. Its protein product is CASSLTGGNTEAFF. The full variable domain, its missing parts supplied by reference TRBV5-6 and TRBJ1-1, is DAGVTQSPTHLIKTRGQQVTLRCSPKSGHDTVSWYQQALGQGPQFIFQYYEEEERQRGNFPDRFSGHQFPNYSSELNVNALLLGDSALYLCASSLTGGNTEAFFGQGTRLTVV.

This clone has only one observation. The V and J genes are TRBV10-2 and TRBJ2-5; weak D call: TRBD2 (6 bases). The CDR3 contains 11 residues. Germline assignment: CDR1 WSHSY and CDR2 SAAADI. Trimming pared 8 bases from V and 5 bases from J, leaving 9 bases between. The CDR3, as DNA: TGCGCCAGCTCTGGGGGGGAGACCCAGTACTTC. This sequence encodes CASSGGETQYF.